The T cell receptor beta chain described here comes from a study of neurological immune-mediated disorders. CDR3 size: 15 residues. Per germline, CDR1 SGHDT and CDR2 YYEEEE. Trimming stripped 2 bases from V and 4 bases from J, with 12 bases between. This clonotype has at least ten counts. As yet, its antigen is unknown. With 10-nucleotide random UMIs, 5'RACE was used to make the cDNA. Each CDR3 protein is one row after TCRdb ran MiXCR on the 5' RACE reads. Here the sample spans about 46,000 distinct CDR3 sequences, 3.5% to 5% being singletons. Study-wide findings and caveats: Across subjects, no CDR3 amino acid sequence appeared in expanded clones of more than one subject, a finding that suggested private repertoires in all groups. The phylogenetic placement of 18 of 34 multiple sclerosis patients' repertoires in one related-CDR3 cluster constitutes a possible signature.

Unsorted libraries were prepared from 2 million PBMCs that had been stored at -80 C. The gene calls are TRBV5-6 and TRBJ2-2; D not resolved. The clonotype comes from a woman aged 55-75 years with multiple sclerosis. The sample consisted of PBMCs. The CDR3 DNA follows: TGTGCCAGCAGCTTTCCTGGACGTGGCACCGGGGAGCTGTTTTTT. Protein: CASSFPGRGTGELFF. Variable domain in full (rest from reference TRBV5-6 and TRBJ2-2): DAGVTQSPTHLIKTRGQQVTLRCSPKSGHDTVSWYQQALGQGPQFIFQYYEEEERQRGNFPDRFSGHQFPNYSSELNVNALLLGDSALYLCASSFPGRGTGELFFGEGSRLTVL.